The sample holds many counts of the clone carrying this T cell receptor (beta chain). Its antigen is not identified. Next came a second PCR, run for about 7 to 11 cycles, which used a sample-barcoded 5' primer along with a J-beta primer mix. Each CDR3 protein gets one entry after TCRdb re-called the 5' RACE reads with MiXCR. Here the sample spans about 700,000 distinct CDR3 sequences, 32% being singletons. This CDR3 is built from 15 residues. Per germline, CDR1 MNHNY and CDR2 SVGAGI (reference sequence). Trimming took 4 bases from V and 14 from J; bases not matched to a gene: 12. This sample was taken from a study of blood T cells in healthy people across ages. Study results and caveats: Nothing was known about donor CMV status, and this possibly confounded expanded clonotype changes.

The sequence derives from a woman older than 75 in good health. J is TRBJ1-6 and V is TRBV6-6, with 9 bases aligning to TRBD1. Material for sequencing was blood. CDR3 nucleotides: TGTGCCAGCAGTTCCTCAGGGACAGGGAGTAGGGCCCTCCACTTT. It codes for CASSSSGTGSRALHF.